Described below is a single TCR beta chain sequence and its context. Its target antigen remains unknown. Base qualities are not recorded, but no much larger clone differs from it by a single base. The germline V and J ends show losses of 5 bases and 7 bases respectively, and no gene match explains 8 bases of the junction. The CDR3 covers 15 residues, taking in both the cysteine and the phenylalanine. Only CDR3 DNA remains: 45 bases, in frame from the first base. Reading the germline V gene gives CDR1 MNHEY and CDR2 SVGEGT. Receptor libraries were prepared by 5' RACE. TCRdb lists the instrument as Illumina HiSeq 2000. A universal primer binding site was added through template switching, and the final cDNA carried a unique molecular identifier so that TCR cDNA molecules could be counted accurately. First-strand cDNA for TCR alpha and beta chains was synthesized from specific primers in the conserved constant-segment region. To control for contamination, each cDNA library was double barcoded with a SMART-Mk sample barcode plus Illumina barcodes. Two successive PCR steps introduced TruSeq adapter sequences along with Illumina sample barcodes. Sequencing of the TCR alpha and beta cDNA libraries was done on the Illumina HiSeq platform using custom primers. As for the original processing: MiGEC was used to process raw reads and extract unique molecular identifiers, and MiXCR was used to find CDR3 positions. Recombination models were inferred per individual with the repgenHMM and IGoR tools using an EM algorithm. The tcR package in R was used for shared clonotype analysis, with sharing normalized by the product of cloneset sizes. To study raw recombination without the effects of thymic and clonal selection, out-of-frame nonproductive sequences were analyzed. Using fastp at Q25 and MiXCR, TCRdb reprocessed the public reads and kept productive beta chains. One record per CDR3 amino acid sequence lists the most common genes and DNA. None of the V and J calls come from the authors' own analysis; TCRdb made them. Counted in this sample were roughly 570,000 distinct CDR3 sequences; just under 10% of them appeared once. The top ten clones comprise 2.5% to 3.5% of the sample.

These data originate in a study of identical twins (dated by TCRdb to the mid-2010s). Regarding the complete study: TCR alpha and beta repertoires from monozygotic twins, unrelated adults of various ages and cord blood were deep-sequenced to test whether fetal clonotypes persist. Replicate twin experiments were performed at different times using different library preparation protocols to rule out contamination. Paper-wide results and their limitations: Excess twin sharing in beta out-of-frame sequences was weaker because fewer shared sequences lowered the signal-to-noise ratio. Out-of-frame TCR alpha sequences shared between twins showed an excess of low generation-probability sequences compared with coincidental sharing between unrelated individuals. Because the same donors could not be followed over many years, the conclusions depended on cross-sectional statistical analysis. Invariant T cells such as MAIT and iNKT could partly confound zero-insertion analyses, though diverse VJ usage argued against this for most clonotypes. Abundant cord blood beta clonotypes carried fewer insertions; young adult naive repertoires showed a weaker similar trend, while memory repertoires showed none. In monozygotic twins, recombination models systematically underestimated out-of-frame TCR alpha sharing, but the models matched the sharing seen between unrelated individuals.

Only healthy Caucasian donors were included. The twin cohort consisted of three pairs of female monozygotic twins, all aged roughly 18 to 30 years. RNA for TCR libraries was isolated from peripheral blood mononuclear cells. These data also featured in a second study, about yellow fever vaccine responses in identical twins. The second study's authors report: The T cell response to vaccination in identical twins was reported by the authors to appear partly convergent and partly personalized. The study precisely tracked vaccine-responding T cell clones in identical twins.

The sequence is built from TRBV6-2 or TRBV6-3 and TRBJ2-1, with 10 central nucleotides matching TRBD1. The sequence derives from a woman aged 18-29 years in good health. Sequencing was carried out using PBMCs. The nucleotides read TGTGCCAGCAGTATACCGGGACAGGGGAAGAATGAGCAGTTCTTC. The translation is CASSIPGQGKNEQFF.